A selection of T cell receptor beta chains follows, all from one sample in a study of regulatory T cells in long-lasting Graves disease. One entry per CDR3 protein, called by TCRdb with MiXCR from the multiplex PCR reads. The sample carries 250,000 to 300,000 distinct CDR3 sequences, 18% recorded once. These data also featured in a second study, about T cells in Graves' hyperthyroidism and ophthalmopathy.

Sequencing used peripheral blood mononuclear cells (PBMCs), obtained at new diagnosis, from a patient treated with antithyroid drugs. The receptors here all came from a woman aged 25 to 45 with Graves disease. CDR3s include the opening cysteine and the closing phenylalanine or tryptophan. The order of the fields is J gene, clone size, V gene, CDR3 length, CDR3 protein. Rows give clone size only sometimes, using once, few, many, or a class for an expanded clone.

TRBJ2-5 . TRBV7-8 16 CASRNPTSGHEETQYF
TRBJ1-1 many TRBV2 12 CASSVVQGEAFF
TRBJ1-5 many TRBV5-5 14 CASSLVGDGQPQHF
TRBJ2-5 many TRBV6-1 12 CATTDRKETQYF
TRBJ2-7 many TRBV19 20 CATTPTAHSMSFAPSYEQYF
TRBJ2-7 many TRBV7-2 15 CASSSTGSSSYEQYF
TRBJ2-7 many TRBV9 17 CASSGSEVGGGLYEQYF
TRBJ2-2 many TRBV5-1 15 CASSLRDAGTGELFF
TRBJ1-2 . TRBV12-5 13 CASGLERQIGYTF
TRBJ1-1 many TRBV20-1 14 CSARSVQGDTEAFF
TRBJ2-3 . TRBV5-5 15 CASSTGTSGSDTQYF
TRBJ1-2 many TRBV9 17 CASSVSGGTSATYGYTF
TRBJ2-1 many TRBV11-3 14 CASSERGSYNEQFF
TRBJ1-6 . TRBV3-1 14 CASSQDRSNSPLHF